The 5 T cell receptor beta chains below come from one sample, sequenced in a study of T cell responses to AZD1222 COVID-19 vaccine. TCRdb's copy holds only in-frame clones and misses some; the assay was immunoSEQ multiplex PCR. The sample contains about 110,000 clones, around nine tenths of which appear only once. Sequences were derived from peripheral blood, sampled 28 days after the second AZD1222 dose. The receptors were sampled from an adult who received the AZD1222 COVID-19 vaccine.

The chain uses TRBV6-4 and TRBJ1-2; D remains unclear. Trimming shortened V by 2 bases and J by 5 bases, and 12 bases separated the two germline ends. The germline V gene has CDR1 MRHNA and CDR2 SNTAGT. The CDR3 is 14 residues long. CDR3 residues: CASSDEEGSYGYTF. The CDR3 nucleotides are TGTGCCAGCAGTGACGAGGAGGGTTCGTATGGCTACACCTTC.

This clone was counted between two and nine times. The gene calls are TRBV5-6 and TRBJ2-7; D is perhaps TRBD1 or TRBD2 (5 bases each). This CDR3 is built from 12 residues. CDR1 is SGHDT, CDR2 YYEEEE, per germline. Trimming took off 4 bases at V and 6 bases at J, with 11 bases between the two ends. CDR3 coding DNA: TGTGCCAGCAGCGTTGCGAGGGGCGAGCAGTACTTC. Its translation is CASSVARGEQYF.

Only one count was recorded for this clone. The chain employs TRBV14 and TRBJ1-2; D not resolved. This CDR3 is 13 amino acids long. CDR1 is SGHDN, CDR2 FVKESK, per germline. Between the trimmed V and J ends, which lost 0 bases and 5 bases, there was a span of 7 bases. The CDR3 reads CASSQDLKYGYTF. DNA of the CDR3: TGTGCCAGCAGCCAAGATCTGAAATATGGCTACACCTTC.

This chain uses TRBV27 with TRBJ2-4; D gene uncertain. This CDR3 comprises 16 residues. Between the trimmed V and J ends, which lost 7 bases and 0 bases, there was a span of 16 bases. Germline lookup yields CDR1 MNHEY and CDR2 SMNVEV (reference sequence). The chain's CDR3 is CASTSSWNLAKNIQYF. CDR3 bases: TGTGCCAGCACCTCAAGTTGGAATTTAGCCAAAAACATTCAGTACTTC.

The V call is TRBV25-1, the J call TRBJ2-7; D is uncertain. Germline CDR1 MGHDK, CDR2 SYGVNS. V was clipped by 2 bases and J by 0 bases, with 14 bases between them. The CDR3 sequence is 16 residues long. CDR3: CASSETSTELSYEQYF. CDR3 DNA: TGTGCCAGCAGTGAAACTTCAACAGAGCTCTCCTACGAGCAGTACTTC.